What follows describes a single T cell receptor beta chain. This clonotype was observed a few times. Its cognate antigen has yet to be identified. There are no base qualities to consult, and no much larger clone falls within one base. A patient counted as having stable Graves' hyperthyroidism if no progression to ophthalmopathy occurred over 18 months of follow-up. Hyperthyroidism patients were newly diagnosed, with disease duration under 2 months, and aged 18 to 65 years. Exclusion was applied to patients with uncontrolled infections, other autoimmune diseases, pregnancy or lactation. Clinical symptoms, serum thyroxine and TRAb, thyroid ultrasound, and orbital computed tomography formed the basis for the diagnoses. PBMCs were separated from roughly 10 ml of fresh peripheral blood using Ficoll-Paque density gradient centrifugation. Total RNA was extracted using Trizol reagent, and RNA quality was assessed on an Agilent 2100 Bioanalyzer.

The sample originates from a study of T cells in Graves' hyperthyroidism and ophthalmopathy (dated by TCRdb to between 2017 and 2020). Concerning the study at large: Peripheral blood was collected at initial diagnosis, before any treatment. To identify TCR V-J signatures that set the groups apart, the researchers used a discovery cohort of roughly 100 patients, made up of about 44 with Graves' ophthalmopathy and 55 to 65 with stable Graves' hyperthyroidism. Whether ophthalmopathy could be predicted prospectively was tested in an independent validation cohort made up of about 18 hyperthyroidism patients plus 17 patients who later progressed to ophthalmopathy. For training and testing, the roughly 93 patients in the discovery cohort were randomly divided in a 7:3 ratio. In addition, the study compared T-cell repertoires in thyroid tissue and in blood from several Graves' hyperthyroidism patients. According to the paper, TCR Vbeta CDR3 sequencing was carried out on roughly 130 peripheral blood samples, which came from approximately 43 ophthalmopathy, 80 or so hyperthyroidism and roughly 17 progressor patients. Once sampling was done, hyperthyroidism patients were given methimazole at a starting dose of 30 mg daily, whereas ophthalmopathy patients were given high-dose intravenous methylprednisolone. Broad study findings and their caveats: Blood samples also contained most of the expanded thyroid clonotypes (frequency above 0.001), which suggests that blood repertoires may reflect thyroid immune responses. A model built on a 13 V-J signature distinguished ophthalmopathy from stable hyperthyroidism, reaching 85% to 90% sensitivity and about 81% specificity in cross-validation and 80%/75% in testing. In validation, the model predicted progression to ophthalmopathy a median of around six months before onset, with approximately 71% sensitivity and 72.22% specificity. No statistical method was used to fix the sample size in advance, and group allocation was not hidden from the investigators.

The germline V gene (reference sequence) yields MNHEY for CDR1 and SMNVEV for CDR2. The CDR3, cysteine through phenylalanine, is 17 amino acids long. Only CDR3 DNA remains: 51 bases, in frame from the first base. The V end gives up 5 bases and the J end 2 bases, leaving 13 bases in the junction not matched to a gene. The TCR beta CDR3 regions were amplified from RNA transcripts. A first-round RT-PCR of the TCR CDR3 used the HTBI primer set with the Qiagen OneStep RT-PCR kit. Libraries were constructed in a second round of multiplex PCR, after which size selection and purification were carried out. Paired-end sequencing of the libraries was performed with 100 bp reads on an Illumina HiSeq2000. The study's processing was this. Raw data were processed with SOAPnuke, discarding reads with adapters, uncalled bases, mean Phred below 15, or no exact constant-primer or identifier match. High-quality paired reads were merged using COPE v1.2.5, and each unique nucleotide sequence was defined as a clonotype. MiTCR v1.1 was used to align clonotypes to the IMGT TRBV, TRBD and TRBJ reference segments. The analysis was restricted to V-J combinations with a frequency above 0.0001, which together covered 99% to 99.2% of the repertoires. The TCS score was defined as F50 (clonal expansion) divided by E x V (chaos), with BLOSUM62-based TCRdist calculated between CDR3 peptides within each V-J. Welch's t-statistics and random forest reduced 514 V-J features to 13, which were used in a naive Bayes classifier (R e1071). TCRdb redid the processing of the public reads, applying fastp at Q25 and MiXCR, and retained in-frame beta chains. Identical CDR3 protein sequences are pooled into one entry, listed with their most common genes and DNA. The authors' filters were not applied to this entry. The sample table lists 200,000 to 250,000 distinct CDR3 sequences, less than 20% of them with a count of one. Of the sample, 53% falls within the top ten clones.

The sequence derives from a woman aged 50 to 60 with Graves' hyperthyroidism. Recombination linked TRBV27 to TRBJ2-3; 7 bases in the middle match TRBD2. Specimen: blood. For the CDR3, the sequence is CASSPAMGGKDTDTQYF. The DNA sequence reads TGTGCCAGCAGTCCCGCAATGGGAGGGAAGGACACAGATACGCAGTATTTT.